A selection of T cell receptor beta chains follows, all from one sample in a study of blood T cell repertoires in COVID-19. The repertoire was sequenced with immunoSEQ multiplex PCR; TCRdb's copy has only in-frame clones and lacks some. Of some 50,000 clones in the sample, more than 80% were seen once. Sequenced: peripheral blood. The receptors were sampled from a man aged 65-85 years with active COVID-19. CDR3s include the opening cysteine and the closing phenylalanine or tryptophan. Each record gives: J gene, clone size, D gene, V gene, CDR3 protein, CDR3 DNA. A D gene is named only where the DNA matches it firmly. A clone size is listed for some rows: how often the clone was seen (once, few, many), or a class if it is expanded.

TRBJ1-2	once	.	TRBV27	CASSSDPDSGYTF	TGTGCCAGCAGTTCTGACCCGGACAGTGGCTACACCTTC
TRBJ2-3	.	TRBD2	TRBV7-2	CASTLLAGVMDTQYF	TGTGCCAGCACCCTTTTAGCGGGGGTAATGGATACGCAGTATTTT
TRBJ1-6	.	.	TRBV6-6	CASSYGNSPLHF	TGTGCCAGCAGTTATGGCAATTCACCCCTCCACTTT
TRBJ2-5	.	.	TRBV3-1/TRBV3-2	CASSQVSPRSETQYF	TGTGCCAGCAGCCAAGTGTCTCCACGGTCGGAGACCCAGTACTTC
TRBJ1-5	.	.	TRBV7-8	CASSLRGGLNQPQHF	TGTGCCAGCAGCTTAAGGGGAGGGCTCAATCAGCCCCAGCATTTT
TRBJ2-7	.	TRBD2	TRBV6-2/TRBV6-3	CASSRRGSGGLYEQYF	TGTGCCAGCAGCCGTCGGGGGAGCGGGGGCCTCTACGAGCAGTACTTC
TRBJ1-1	.	.	TRBV9	CASSAGTNTEAFF	TGTGCCAGCAGCGCCGGTACGAACACTGAAGCTTTCTTT
TRBJ1-3	.	.	TRBV7-8	CASSLFRQGAGNTIYF	TGTGCCAGCAGCTTATTTCGGCAGGGTGCTGGAAACACCATATATTTT
TRBJ2-1	.	.	TRBV25-1	CASRRVEDRMFF	TGTGCCAGCAGGCGCGTGGAGGACAGAATGTTCTTC
TRBJ1-6	.	TRBD1	TRBV10-3	CAIWTGTGSTPLHF	TGTGCCATCTGGACCGGGACAGGGTCGACACCCCTCCACTTT
TRBJ1-1	.	TRBD1	TRBV19	CASRQTGERGEAFF	TGTGCCAGTAGGCAGACAGGGGAGAGGGGTGAAGCTTTCTTT
TRBJ1-6	.	.	TRBV7-2	CASRETGGADSPLHF	TGTGCCAGCAGAGAGACTGGGGGCGCGGATTCACCCCTCCACTTT
TRBJ1-6	.	TRBD1	TRBV7-8	CASSFGQGNSPLHF	TGTGCCAGCAGCTTCGGACAGGGTAATTCACCCCTCCACTTT
TRBJ1-2	.	.	TRBV19	CASRAGDYGYTF	TGTGCCAGTAGGGCAGGGGACTATGGCTACACCTTC
TRBJ2-5	.	.	TRBV15	CATRSGRETQYF	TGTGCCACCAGGTCCGGGAGAGAGACCCAGTACTTC
TRBJ2-3	.	TRBD2	TRBV7-2	CASRPGLAVGADTQYF	TGTGCCAGCAGACCGGGACTAGCGGTCGGCGCAGATACGCAGTATTTT
TRBJ2-1	.	.	TRBV18	CASSPRLSSYNEQFF	TGTGCCAGCTCACCACGGTTGAGCTCCTACAATGAGCAGTTCTTC
TRBJ2-3	.	.	TRBV6-5	CASSYASNTDTQYF	TGTGCCAGCAGTTACGCCAGTAACACAGATACGCAGTATTTT
TRBJ2-7	.	.	TRBV2	CASSENAGTPYEQYF	TGTGCCAGCAGTGAAAATGCCGGGACACCGTACGAGCAGTACTTC
TRBJ1-2	.	TRBD1	TRBV18	CASSPRPGQEVGGYTF	TGTGCCAGCTCACCTAGACCTGGACAGGAGGTAGGAGGCTACACCTTC
TRBJ1-5	.	TRBD1	TRBV28	CASSSPDRGRGQPQHF	TGTGCCAGCAGTTCCCCCGACAGGGGGCGTGGGCAGCCCCAGCATTTT
TRBJ1-3	.	.	TRBV16	CASSQSRSSGNTIYF	TGTGCCAGCAGCCAATCCCGGAGCTCTGGAAACACCATATATTTT
TRBJ2-2	.	.	TRBV9	CASSVGQRNTGELFF	TGTGCCAGCAGCGTGGGGCAGCGAAACACCGGGGAGCTGTTTTTT
TRBJ2-1	.	TRBD2	TRBV7-9	CASNPVAGGLEQFF	TGTGCCAGCAACCCGGTGGCGGGGGGGCTTGAGCAGTTCTTC
TRBJ2-7	.	.	TRBV29-1	CSVDRGPPYEQYF	TGCAGCGTTGACAGGGGCCCGCCCTACGAGCAGTACTTC
TRBJ1-4	.	TRBD1	TRBV7-9	CASSLRDRVEKLFF	TGTGCCAGCAGTTTACGCGACAGGGTCGAAAAACTGTTTTTT
TRBJ2-5	.	TRBD1	TRBV30	CAWKLRDRGSETQYF	TGTGCCTGGAAACTCCGGGACAGGGGATCGGAGACCCAGTACTTC
TRBJ1-2	.	.	TRBV19	CASSVPGPQTGYGYTF	TGTGCCAGTAGTGTTCCAGGGCCCCAAACCGGCTATGGCTACACCTTC
TRBJ2-3	.	.	TRBV6-5	CASSYRGSGSDTQYF	TGTGCCAGCAGTTACCGAGGTAGCGGTTCAGATACGCAGTATTTT
TRBJ2-7	.	TRBD1	TRBV11-2	CASSSYRGNEQYF	TGTGCCAGCAGCTCCTACAGGGGTAACGAGCAGTACTTC
TRBJ1-2	few	.	TRBV7-9	CASSLALTGLDYGYTF	TGTGCCAGCAGCTTAGCGTTAACAGGGCTTGACTATGGCTACACCTTC
TRBJ2-2	.	TRBD1	TRBV2	CASSRQGARTGELFF	TGTGCCAGCAGCCGACAGGGGGCACGAACCGGGGAGCTGTTTTTT
TRBJ1-1	.	TRBD1	TRBV18	CASSPGQGATEAFF	TGTGCCAGCTCACCAGGGCAGGGGGCCACTGAAGCTTTCTTT
TRBJ1-5	.	.	TRBV6-5	CASGSQPQHF	TGTGCCAGCGGGAGTCAGCCCCAGCATTTT